Following are 3 T cell receptor beta chains from one sample sequenced in a study of spatial heterogeneity in lung cancer (dated by TCRdb to about 2019). The meaning of the sample's time point label: sample taken at primary tumor resection. For TCR sequencing, whole RNA was extracted from tumor and nontumor lung tissue, or from cryopreserved PBMC samples, and no cell sorting was done. Libraries came from 5' RACE. Reads for this sample came from a NextSeq 500. TCRdb took the public reads, trimmed them with fastp at Q25, ran MiXCR for clone calling and kept in-frame beta chains. Rows with one shared CDR3 protein collapse into an entry with the most common genes and DNA. The sample table holds fewer than 15,000 distinct CDR3 sequences, of which about 3.8% were seen once. The ten largest clones capture around 43% of the sample. The specimen comprised PBMCs, sampled at surgery. Receptors were obtained from a male donor with early-stage non-small cell lung cancer.

Turning to this clonotype: Since the library was made to target alpha chains, this beta chain is a stray read and its abundance is not meaningful. V usage is TRBV19 and J usage is TRBJ2-2, with D possibly called TRBD1 or TRBD2 (5 bases each). CDR1 LNHDA and CDR2 SQIVND come from the germline V gene (reference sequence). The CDR3 is 12 residues long. V was clipped by 10 bases and J by 3 bases, with 9 bases between them. The DNA for the CDR3 is TGTGCCACTAGGGGAGACACCGGGGAGCTGTTTTTT. This sequence encodes CATRGDTGELFF.

This clonotype was recorded at least ten times. This beta chain is an off-target read within a library intended for alpha chains, so its frequency means little. CDR3 loop: CASNPGQAYTGELFF. In DNA, the CDR3 is TGCGCCAGCAACCCGGGGCAGGCGTACACCGGGGAGCTGTTTTTT. The chain employs TRBV5-1 and TRBJ2-2; the D gene could be TRBD1 or TRBD2 (5 bases each). The CDR3 is 15 amino acids. Trimming cost V 6 bases and J 3 bases, with 15 bases left between them. Germline-derived CDR1 and CDR2 are SGHRS and YFSETQ. The full variable domain, in which reference TRBV5-1 and TRBJ2-2 provide the parts outside the CDR3, is KAGVTQTPRYLIKTRGQQVTLSCSPISGHRSVSWYQQTPGQGLQFLFEYFSETQRNKGNFPGRFSGRQFSNSRSEMNVSTLELGDSALYLCASNPGQAYTGELFFGEGSRLTVL.

This clonotype is medium-sized within its sample. The size of this beta chain means little, since it is a stray read in a library made for alpha chains. V and J are TRBV6-4 and TRBJ1-4; D may be TRBD1 (6 bases). The germline gives CDR1 MRHNA, CDR2 SNTAGT. The CDR3 consists of 13 residues. The V and J ends lost 6 bases and 5 bases respectively, with 10 bases between them. The CDR3 nucleotides are TGTGCCAGCAGCCCTACAGGGAATGAAAAACTGTTTTTT. It is translated as CASSPTGNEKLFF.